This TCR beta chain came from a study of tissue T cells after allogeneic stem cell transplantation. Study-wide context: Gastrointestinal graft-versus-host disease was present in all patients, each treated with several therapy lines. CD3+ T cells were flow-sorted when enough cells; otherwise DNA extracted directly.

CDR3 length: 13 residues. The germline V gene has CDR1 WSHSY and CDR2 SAAADI. V lost 6 bases, J lost 4 bases, and 9 bases lay in between. CDR3 sequences, V/J genes, frequencies and template counts came from survey-depth TCRbeta sequencing. Profiled with immunoSEQ multiplex PCR; TCRdb holds only in-frame clones, not every one. Among just over 25,000 clones listed, about 89% were seen once. This sample comprised blood, obtained before transplantation. V usage is TRBV10-2 and J usage is TRBJ2-2; either TRBD1 or TRBD2 may supply D (5 bases each). The TCR comes from a male donor older than 55 who later had graft-versus-host disease after an allogeneic stem cell transplant. The CDR3 DNA is TGCGCCAGCAGGAGGGGTGTCACCGGGGAGCTGTTTTTT. This sequence encodes CASRRGVTGELFF.